These T cell receptor beta chains were read from a single sample in a study of CXCR3-negative and CXCR3-positive naive CD8 T cells. TCRdb processed the 5' RACE reads again and assigns one entry to each CDR3 protein, with no DNA. Its clone listing holds around 84,000 distinct CDR3 sequences. Sequenced material: naive CXCR3+ CD8+ T cells from blood. The receptors shown here come from a human donor in good health. Some clones in this sample may be carry-over from other donors' samples. CDR3s include the opening cysteine and the closing phenylalanine or tryptophan.

v_call	j_call	cdr3_aa
TRBV12-3/TRBV12-4	TRBJ1-5	CASSFRQGDQPQHF
TRBV2	TRBJ2-7	CASSVGGGLEQYF
TRBV28	TRBJ2-1	CASSLRGLNEQFF
TRBV5-1	TRBJ1-5	CASSSDPSEPQHF
TRBV12-3/TRBV12-4	TRBJ2-1	CASEPGLAENEQFF
TRBV13	TRBJ2-3	CASSGRTGTTDTQYF
TRBV7-2	TRBJ2-7	CASSLAGRSYEQYF
TRBV29-1	TRBJ2-1	CSGRTSKDNEQFF
TRBV7-2	TRBJ1-2	CASSTYRGGVGYTF
TRBV14	TRBJ2-5	CASSHGRSGTQYF
TRBV4-1	TRBJ2-7	CASSQQTASYEQYF
TRBV7-9	TRBJ1-5	CASSLGVPGYQPQHF
TRBV7-6	TRBJ2-1	CASSLAASGYKEQFF
TRBV20-1	TRBJ2-7	CSATPWGEGSYEQYF
TRBV4-1	TRBJ1-2	CASSQGTMAVYGYTF
TRBV6-2/TRBV6-3	TRBJ2-1	CASSSRTVNEQFF
TRBV12-3/TRBV12-4	TRBJ2-3	CASKTAGGGSTDTQYF
TRBV7-8	TRBJ2-7	CARSLSAGYEQYF
TRBV5-5	TRBJ2-5	CASSFDLAETQYF
TRBV7-6	TRBJ2-1	CASSLGEETGEQFF
TRBV7-2	TRBJ2-4	CASSLLVQVLYF
TRBV14	TRBJ2-1	CARQEGAGADEQFF
TRBV14	TRBJ2-7	CASSPFVGDRLYEQYF
TRBV4-2	TRBJ2-3	CASSQDPWGADTQYF
TRBV30	TRBJ2-7	CAWGDSSYEQYF
TRBV29-1	TRBJ2-7	CSVDGTLPSEQYF
TRBV28	TRBJ2-4	CASSLEGQGMGAKNIQYF
TRBV7-9	TRBJ1-1	CASSSWGPEAFF
TRBV6-1	TRBJ2-1	CASSEILAGVYEQFF
TRBV6-6	TRBJ1-2	CASSVGADGYTF
TRBV28	TRBJ2-2	CASSLPRENTGELFF
TRBV29-1	TRBJ1-1	CSAQGNIRGTEAFF
TRBV12-3/TRBV12-4	TRBJ1-5	CASSPTPYSNQPQHF
TRBV28	TRBJ1-1	CASSRRGPAEAFF
TRBV9	TRBJ1-5	CASSVGSGNQPQHF
TRBV20-1	TRBJ2-1	CSARDRSRYEQFF
TRBV6-5	TRBJ2-2	CASSYSAGYTGELFF
TRBV18	TRBJ2-7	CASSIGGDHEQYF
TRBV12-3/TRBV12-4	TRBJ2-3	CASSLVSSTDTQYF
TRBV4-1	TRBJ2-7	CASSQVGTASYEQYF
TRBV2	TRBJ1-1	CASRSLLGANTEAFF
TRBV12-3/TRBV12-4	TRBJ2-7	CASSDPSGSSYEQYF
TRBV6-4	TRBJ2-1	CASSDSTSGGHNEQFF
TRBV6-6	TRBJ2-5	CASSYVSGKETQYF
TRBV7-9	TRBJ2-2	CASNIIGQGAAGELFF
TRBV7-9	TRBJ1-6	CASSPDSSPLHF
TRBV13	TRBJ2-7	CASSSVRDKSSYEQYF
TRBV2	TRBJ2-1	CASSDRAGNEQFF
TRBV5-6	TRBJ2-3	CASSYGLDTDTQYF
TRBV23-1	TRBJ2-7	CASSRLGELGEQYF
TRBV5-1	TRBJ2-1	CASSPTSYNEQFF
TRBV6-6	TRBJ2-7	CASSAGGEQYF
TRBV29-1	TRBJ1-3	CSVEEQGNTIYF
TRBV15	TRBJ2-4	CATSRDSGAGNIQYF
TRBV12-3/TRBV12-4	TRBJ2-1	CASSDSGLNYNEQFF
TRBV12-3/TRBV12-4	TRBJ2-1	CASSLALAGSSYNEQFF
TRBV11-2	TRBJ1-2	CASTHLGRNYGYTF